Listed here is a single T cell receptor (beta chain). Its antigen is still unknown. One end of the junction is discordant with germline, which a read error may explain. Stimulation used about 9.5 ug/mL lysate from CMV-infected fibroblasts. Sorted nonresponding memory CD4+ T cells were CD40L-negative, CD69-negative, CD45RO-high. This CDR3 contains 15 residues. Germline V gives CDR1 SEHNR, CDR2 FQNEAQ (reference sequence). The data belong to a study of persistence of HIV-infected CD4 T cells. Sequencing used immunoSEQ version 4 in survey mode. Assay used: immunoSEQ multiplex PCR; TCRdb lists only in-frame clones, some missing. The sample includes roughly 41,000 clones, about 85% seen only once; the top ten take approximately 1.5%. Study results and limitations: Rare CMV-responding cells carrying HIV-1 proviruses were not analyzed separately for TCR.

This sequence originates from an adult man with HIV who was CMV-seropositive. Sample: CD4+ T cells sorted from PBMCs after approximately 20-hour stimulation, taken from a patient who received antiretroviral therapy. This chain links TRBV7-9 with TRBJ1-4; D unclear. CDR3 amino acids: CASSVAGSSSEKLFF. Written as DNA, the CDR3 is TGTGCCAGCAGCGTAGCGGGGTCTTCATCTGAAAAACTGTTTTTT.